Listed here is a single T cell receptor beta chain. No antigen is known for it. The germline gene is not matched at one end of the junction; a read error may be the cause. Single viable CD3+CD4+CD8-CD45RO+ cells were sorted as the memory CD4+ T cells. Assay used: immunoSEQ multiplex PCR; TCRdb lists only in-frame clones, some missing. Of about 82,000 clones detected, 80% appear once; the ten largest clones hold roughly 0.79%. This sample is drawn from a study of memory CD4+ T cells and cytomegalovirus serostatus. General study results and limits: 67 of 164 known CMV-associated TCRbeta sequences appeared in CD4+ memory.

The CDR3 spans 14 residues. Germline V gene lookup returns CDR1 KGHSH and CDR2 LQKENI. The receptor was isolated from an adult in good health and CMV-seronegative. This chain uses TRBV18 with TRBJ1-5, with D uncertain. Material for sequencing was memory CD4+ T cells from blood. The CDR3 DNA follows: TGTGCCAGCTCACCACGGAGGGAGGATCAGGCCCAGCATTTT. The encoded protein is CASSPRREDQAQHF.